The 3 T cell receptor beta chains reported below all come from one sample, sequenced in a study of Graves' ophthalmopathy and Graves' hyperthyroidism. Researchers took RNA transcripts and amplified TCR beta CDR3 regions from them. After a first-round RT-PCR with HTBI primers, a second-round multiplex PCR was run. One entry per CDR3 protein, called by TCRdb with MiXCR from the multiplex PCR reads. The profile shows approximately 540,000 distinct CDR3 sequences, 35% to 45% of them singletons. The specimen was peripheral blood or thyroid tissue (not recorded which). These receptors were taken from an adult man with Graves' hyperthyroidism.

The J gene is TRBJ2-1, the V gene TRBV14, with D unclear. CDR1 and CDR2 from the germline V gene are SGHDN and FVKESK. The CDR3 loop spans 14 amino acids. V dropped 4 bases and J dropped 2 bases, with 9 bases sitting between them. In DNA, the CDR3 is TGTGCCAGCAGCCCGCGCTGGGCCTACAATGAGCAGTTCTTC. This translates into CASSPRWAYNEQFF.

This clonotype appeared many times. The CDR3 sequence is CASSSSWEETQYF. DNA of the CDR3: TGTGCCAGCAGCTCCAGCTGGGAAGAGACCCAGTACTTC. V is TRBV7-2 and J is TRBJ2-5; D gene uncertain. Between the trimmed V and J ends, which lost 4 bases and 3 bases, there was a span of 9 bases. Germline V gives CDR1 SGHTA, CDR2 FQGNSA. CDR3 length: 13 amino acids.

The chain employs TRBV10-3 and TRBJ2-7; D uncertain. The V gene lost 6 bases and the J gene lost 2 bases, with 11 bases spanning the gap. From germline, CDR1 is ENHRY and CDR2 SYGVKD. The CDR3 loop spans 13 amino acids. The CDR3 DNA is TGTGCCATCAGACAGATACCACCCTACGAGCAGTACTTC. As protein: CAIRQIPPYEQYF.